This TCR beta chain was identified in a study of T cells in Graves' hyperthyroidism and ophthalmopathy. Clinical symptoms, serum thyroxine, TRAb, thyroid ultrasound and orbital computed tomography established diagnosis. Authors of the study amplified TCR beta CDR3 regions from RNA transcripts. A first-round RT-PCR of the TCR CDR3 used the HTBI primer set. TCRdb analysed the multiplex PCR reads with MiXCR anew, one entry per CDR3 protein. This table has roughly 560,000 distinct CDR3 sequences, under 15% appearing once. Points from the study as a whole: In simple terms, a model built on 13 V-J features told ophthalmopathy apart from stable hyperthyroidism. Median prediction lead before ophthalmopathy onset was 5 to 7 months with the model.

Trimming pared 11 bases from V and 2 bases from J, leaving 19 bases between. This CDR3 region has 14 residues. This clonotype has at least ten counts. As yet, its antigen is unknown. The material sequenced was blood. The chain combines TRBV12-3 or TRBV12-4 with TRBJ2-7; no definite D call. This receptor was obtained from a woman aged 40 to 50 with Graves' ophthalmopathy. CDR3 region: CASAARPRTYEQYF. CDR3 DNA: TGTGCCTCAGCAGCCAGGCCGAGGACCTACGAGCAGTACTTC.